A selection of T cell receptor beta chains follows, all from one sample in a study of PD-1 blockade in classical Hodgkin lymphoma. Assay used: immunoSEQ multiplex PCR; TCRdb lists only in-frame clones, some missing. This sample has approximately 7,300 clones; about 76% occur once, and the top ten carry more than 30%. Specimen: CD8+ T cells from blood, collected before the fourth cycle of nivolumab. Source of these receptors: a human donor with classical Hodgkin lymphoma. Each CDR3 is given with its conserved first and last residue. The D gene is left open where the match is weak. Rows give clone size only sometimes, using once, few, many, or a class for an expanded clone.

d_call	v_call	clone_size	j_call	cdr3_aa	cdr3_nt
-	TRBV10-3	once	TRBJ1-1	CAISDGGPNTEAFF	TGTGCCATCAGTGATGGGGGACCGAACACTGAAGCTTTCTTT
-	TRBV5-4	-	TRBJ1-2	CASSPGTDLGYGYTF	TGTGCCAGCAGCCCCGGGACCGACCTAGGCTATGGCTACACCTTC
-	TRBV10-3	-	TRBJ1-5	CAISESLSWRNSNQPQHF	TGTGCCATCAGTGAGTCGCTTTCATGGAGAAATAGCAATCAGCCCCAGCATTTT
-	TRBV7-9	few	TRBJ2-3	CASSFRVVPGPTDTQYF	TGTGCCAGCAGCTTCCGTGTGGTACCCGGGCCGACAGATACGCAGTATTTT
TRBD2	TRBV4-1	-	TRBJ2-1	CASSQEGTRANEQFF	TGCGCCAGCAGCCAAGAGGGGACTAGGGCAAATGAGCAGTTCTTC
TRBD1	TRBV4-1	-	TRBJ2-7	CASSQEAPGGHSYEQYF	TGCGCCAGCAGCCAAGAAGCTCCAGGGGGACACTCCTACGAGCAGTACTTC
-	TRBV10-3	once	TRBJ2-7	CAIAVSGGDYEQYF	TGTGCCATCGCTGTGTCCGGGGGCGACTACGAGCAGTACTTC
TRBD1	TRBV6-6	-	TRBJ2-5	CASSYHRQGAGETQYF	TGTGCCAGCAGTTACCACCGACAGGGGGCTGGAGAGACCCAGTACTTC
-	TRBV6-5	-	TRBJ1-5	CASSLLSSGNQPQHF	TGTGCCAGCAGTTTACTCAGCTCGGGCAATCAGCCCCAGCATTTT
TRBD1	TRBV5-4	-	TRBJ2-3	CASSLVTGPPTDTQYF	TGTGCCAGCAGCTTGGTGACAGGGCCCCCCACAGATACGCAGTATTTT
-	TRBV28	few	TRBJ2-7	CASATGNHEQYF	TGTGCCAGCGCTACAGGGAACCACGAGCAGTACTTC
-	TRBV4-1	-	TRBJ2-7	CASSQGTHLDEQYF	TGCGCCAGCAGCCAAGGTACCCATCTCGACGAGCAGTACTTC
TRBD2	TRBV27	-	TRBJ2-7	CASSRGTSGGLSYEQYF	TGTGCCAGCAGTCGGGGGACTAGCGGGGGCCTCTCCTACGAGCAGTACTTC
-	TRBV6-5	-	TRBJ1-1	CASSPQGFRTEAFF	TGTGCCAGCAGTCCACAGGGTTTCAGGACTGAAGCTTTCTTT
-	TRBV18	-	TRBJ2-4	CASSPAGVVGNIQYF	TGTGCCAGCTCACCGGCAGGGGTTGTGGGAAACATTCAGTACTTC
-	TRBV11-2	-	TRBJ1-3	CASSLDRTSGNTIYF	TGTGCCAGCAGCTTAGACAGGACCTCTGGAAACACCATATATTTT
-	TRBV28	-	TRBJ1-1	CASIPLGDRITEAFF	TGTGCCAGCATCCCCTTGGGAGACAGGATCACTGAAGCTTTCTTT
TRBD1	TRBV7-6	few	TRBJ1-6	CASSLGDSNSPLHF	TGTGCCAGCAGCTTAGGGGACAGTAATTCACCCCTCCACTTT
-	TRBV6-5	once	TRBJ1-1	CASSPQGFGTEAFF	TGTGCCAGCAGTCCACAGGGTTTCGGGACTGAAGCTTTCTTT
-	TRBV27	-	TRBJ1-1	CASSSVARVRNTEAFF	TGTGCCAGCAGTTCCGTGGCCCGGGTACGGAACACTGAAGCTTTCTTT
-	TRBV4-1	-	TRBJ2-3	CASSQELGSDTQYF	TGCGCCAGCAGCCAAGAACTGGGGTCGGATACGCAGTATTTT
-	TRBV9	-	TRBJ2-1	CASSVTSDGKYNEQFF	TGTGCCAGCAGCGTGACTAGTGACGGGAAATACAATGAGCAGTTCTTC